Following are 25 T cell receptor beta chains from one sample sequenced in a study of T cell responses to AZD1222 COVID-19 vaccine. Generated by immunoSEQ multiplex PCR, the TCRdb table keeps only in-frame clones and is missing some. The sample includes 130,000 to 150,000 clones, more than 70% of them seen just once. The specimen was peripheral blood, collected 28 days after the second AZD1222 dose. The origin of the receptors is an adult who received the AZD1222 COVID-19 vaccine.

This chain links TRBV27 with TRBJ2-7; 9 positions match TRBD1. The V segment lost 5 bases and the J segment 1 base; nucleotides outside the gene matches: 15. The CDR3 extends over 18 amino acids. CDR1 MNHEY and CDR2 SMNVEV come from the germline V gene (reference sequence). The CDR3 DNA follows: TGTGCCAGCAGTCCTGGACAGGGGCCGACGCTTACTTCCTACGAGCAGTACTTC. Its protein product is CASSPGQGPTLTSYEQYF.

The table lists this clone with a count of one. The CDR3 nucleotides are TGTGCCAGCAGATATACTGGGAATTCACCCCTCCACTTT. This sequence encodes CASRYTGNSPLHF. The V gene is TRBV2, the J gene TRBJ1-6; D is ambiguous. Germline CDR1 SNHLY, CDR2 FYNNEI. V was clipped by 6 bases and J by 7 bases, with 10 bases between them. CDR3 size: 13 residues.

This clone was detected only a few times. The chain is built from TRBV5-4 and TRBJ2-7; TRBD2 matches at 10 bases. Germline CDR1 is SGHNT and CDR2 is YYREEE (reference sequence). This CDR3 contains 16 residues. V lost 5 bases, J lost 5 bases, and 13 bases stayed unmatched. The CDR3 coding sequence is TGTGCCAGCAGTCCACTATCCCTAGCGGGAGCTGACGAGCAGTACTTC. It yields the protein CASSPLSLAGADEQYF. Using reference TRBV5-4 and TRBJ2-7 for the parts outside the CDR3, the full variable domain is ETGVTQSPTHLIKTRGQQVTLRCSSQSGHNTVSWYQQALGQGPQFIFQYYREEENGRGNFPPRFSGLQFPNYSSELNVNALELDDSALYLCASSPLSLAGADEQYFGPGTRLTVT.

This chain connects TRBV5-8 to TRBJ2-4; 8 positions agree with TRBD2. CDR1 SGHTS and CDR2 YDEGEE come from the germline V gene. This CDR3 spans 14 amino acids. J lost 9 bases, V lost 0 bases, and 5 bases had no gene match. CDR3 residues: CASSLGAGGIIQYF. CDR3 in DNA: TGTGCCAGCAGCTTGGGGGCGGGAGGCATCATTCAGTACTTC.

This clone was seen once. The CDR3 bases are TGTGCCAGCAGTTACTCCCAGGACTATGGCTACACCTTC. Translation gives CASSYSQDYGYTF. The rearrangement links TRBV6-6 to TRBJ1-2; D is undetermined. The CDR3 is 13 amino acids. V lost 0 bases, J lost 3 bases, and 5 bases lay in between. The V gene's germline CDR1 is MNHNY and CDR2 SVGAGI (reference sequence).

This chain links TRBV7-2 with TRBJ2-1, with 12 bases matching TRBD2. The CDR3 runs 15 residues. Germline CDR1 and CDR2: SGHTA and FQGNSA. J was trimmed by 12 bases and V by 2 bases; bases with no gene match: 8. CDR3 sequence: CASSLTSGGTLGQFF. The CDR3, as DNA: TGTGCCAGCAGCTTAACTAGCGGGGGGACCCTGGGGCAGTTCTTC. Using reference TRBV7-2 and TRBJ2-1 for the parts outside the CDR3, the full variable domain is GAGVSQSPSNKVTEKGKDVELRCDPISGHTALYWYRQSLGQGLEFLIYFQGNSAPDKSGLPSDRFSAERTGGSVSTLTIQRTQQEDSAVYLCASSLTSGGTLGQFFGPGTRLTVL.

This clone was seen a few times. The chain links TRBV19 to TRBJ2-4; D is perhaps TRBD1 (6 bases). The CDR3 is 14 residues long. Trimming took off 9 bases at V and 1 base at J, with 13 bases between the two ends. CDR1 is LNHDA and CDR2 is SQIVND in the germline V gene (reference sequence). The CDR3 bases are TGTGCCAGCGCCGACCAGGGGGCCAAAAACATTCAGTACTTC. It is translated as CASADQGAKNIQYF.

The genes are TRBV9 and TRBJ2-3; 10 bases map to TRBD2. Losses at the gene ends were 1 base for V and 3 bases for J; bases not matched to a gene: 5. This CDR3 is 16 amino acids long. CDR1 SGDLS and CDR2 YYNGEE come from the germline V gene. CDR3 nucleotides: TGTGCCAGCAGCGTATCAACTAGCGGGATAACAGATACGCAGTATTTT. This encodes CASSVSTSGITDTQYF.

Written as DNA, the CDR3 is TGTGCCATCAGTGACGGGGGACAGAGCTCCTACAATGAGCAGTTCTTC. Its protein product is CAISDGGQSSYNEQFF. The chain joins TRBV10-3 to TRBJ2-1; possibly TRBD1 for D (7 bases). The CDR3 is made up of 16 amino acids. The ends were cut back, 3 bases at V and 0 bases at J, with 12 bases in the middle. Germline V gives CDR1 ENHRY, CDR2 SYGVKD.

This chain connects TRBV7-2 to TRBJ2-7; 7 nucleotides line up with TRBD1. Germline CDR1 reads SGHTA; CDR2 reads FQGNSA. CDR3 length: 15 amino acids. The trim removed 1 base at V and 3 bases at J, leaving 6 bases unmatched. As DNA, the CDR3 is TGTGCCAGCAGCTTAGAAAAGGGACAGCACTACGAGCAGTACTTC. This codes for CASSLEKGQHYEQYF.

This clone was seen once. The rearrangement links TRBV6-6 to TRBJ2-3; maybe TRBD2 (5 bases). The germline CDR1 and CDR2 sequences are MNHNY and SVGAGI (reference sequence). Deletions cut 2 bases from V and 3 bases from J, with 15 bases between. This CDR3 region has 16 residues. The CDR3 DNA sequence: TGTGCCAGCAGTTACCCGAATAGCGTCACGACAGATACGCAGTATTTT. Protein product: CASSYPNSVTTDTQYF.

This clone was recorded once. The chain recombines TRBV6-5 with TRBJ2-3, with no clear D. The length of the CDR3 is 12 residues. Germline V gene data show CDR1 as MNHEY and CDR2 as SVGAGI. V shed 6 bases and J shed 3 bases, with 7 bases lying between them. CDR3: CASRDLTDTQYF. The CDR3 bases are TGTGCCAGCAGGGATCTTACAGATACGCAGTATTTT.

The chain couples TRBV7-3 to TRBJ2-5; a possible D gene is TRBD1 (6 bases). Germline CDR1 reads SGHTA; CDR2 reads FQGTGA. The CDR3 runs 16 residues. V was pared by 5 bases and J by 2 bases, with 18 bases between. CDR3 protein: CASSRMGTGPQETQYF. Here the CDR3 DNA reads TGTGCCAGCAGCCGCATGGGAACAGGGCCTCAAGAGACCCAGTACTTC. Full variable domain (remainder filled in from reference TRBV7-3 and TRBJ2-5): GAGVSQTPSNKVTEKGKYVELRCDPISGHTALYWYRQSLGQGPEFLIYFQGTGAADDSGLPNDRFFAVRPEGSVSTLKIQRTERGDSAVYLCASSRMGTGPQETQYFGPGTRLLVL.

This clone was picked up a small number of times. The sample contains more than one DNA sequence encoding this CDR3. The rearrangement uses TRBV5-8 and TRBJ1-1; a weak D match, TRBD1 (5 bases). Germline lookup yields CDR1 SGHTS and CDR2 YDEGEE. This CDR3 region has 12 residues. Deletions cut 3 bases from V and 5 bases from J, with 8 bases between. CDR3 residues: CASSSSGTEAFF. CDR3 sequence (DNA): TGTGCCAGCAGCTCGTCAGGGACTGAAGCTTTCTTT.

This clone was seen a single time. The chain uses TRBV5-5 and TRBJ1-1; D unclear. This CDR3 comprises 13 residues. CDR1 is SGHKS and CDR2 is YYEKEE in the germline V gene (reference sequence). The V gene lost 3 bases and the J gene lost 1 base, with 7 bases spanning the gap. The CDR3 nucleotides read TGTGCCAGCAGCTCGAACAGGAACACTGAAGCTTTCTTT. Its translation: CASSSNRNTEAFF. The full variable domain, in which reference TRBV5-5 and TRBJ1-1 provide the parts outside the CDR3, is DAGVTQSPTHLIKTRGQQVTLRCSPISGHKSVSWYQQVLGQGPQFIFQYYEKEERGRGNFPDRFSARQFPNYSSELNVNALLLGDSALYLCASSSNRNTEAFFGQGTRLTVV.

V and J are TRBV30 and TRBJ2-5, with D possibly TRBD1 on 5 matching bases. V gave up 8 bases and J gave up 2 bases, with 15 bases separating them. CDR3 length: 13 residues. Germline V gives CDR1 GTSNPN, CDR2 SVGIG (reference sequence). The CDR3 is CARDDSRQETQYF. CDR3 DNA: TGTGCCCGCGATGACAGCCGGCAAGAGACCCAGTACTTC.

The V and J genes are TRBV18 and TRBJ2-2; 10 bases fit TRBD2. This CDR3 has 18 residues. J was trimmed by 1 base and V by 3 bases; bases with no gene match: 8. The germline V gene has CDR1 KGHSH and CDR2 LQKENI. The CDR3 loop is CASSPFDVAGGNTGELFF. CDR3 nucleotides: TGTGCCAGCTCACCTTTCGACGTAGCGGGAGGGAACACCGGGGAGCTGTTTTTT.

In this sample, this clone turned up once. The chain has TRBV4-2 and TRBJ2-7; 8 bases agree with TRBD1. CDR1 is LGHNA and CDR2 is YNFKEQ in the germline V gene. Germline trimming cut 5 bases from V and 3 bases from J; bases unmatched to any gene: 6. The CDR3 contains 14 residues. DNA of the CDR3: TGTGCCAGCAGCACCCGGACAGGGAACTACGAGCAGTACTTC. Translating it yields CASSTRTGNYEQYF.

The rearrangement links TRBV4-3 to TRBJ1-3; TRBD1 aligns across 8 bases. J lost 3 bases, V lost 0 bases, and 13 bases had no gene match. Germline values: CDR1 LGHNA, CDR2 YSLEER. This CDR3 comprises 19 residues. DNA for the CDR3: TGCGCCAGCAGCCAAGATAACCCTCAGGGGGCGCTTCTTGGAAACACCATATATTTT. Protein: CASSQDNPQGALLGNTIYF.

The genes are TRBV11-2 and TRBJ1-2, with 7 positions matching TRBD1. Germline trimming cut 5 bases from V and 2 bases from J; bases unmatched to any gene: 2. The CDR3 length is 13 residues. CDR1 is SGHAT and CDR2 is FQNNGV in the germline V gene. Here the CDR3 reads CASSVTGNYGYTF. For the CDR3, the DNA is TGTGCCAGCAGCGTGACAGGGAACTATGGCTACACCTTC.

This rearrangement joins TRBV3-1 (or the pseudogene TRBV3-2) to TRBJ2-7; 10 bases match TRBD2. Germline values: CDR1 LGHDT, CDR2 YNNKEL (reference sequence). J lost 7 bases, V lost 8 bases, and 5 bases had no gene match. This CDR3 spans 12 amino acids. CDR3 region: CASQAGGREQYF. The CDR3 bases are TGTGCCAGCCAAGCGGGAGGGCGGGAGCAGTACTTC.

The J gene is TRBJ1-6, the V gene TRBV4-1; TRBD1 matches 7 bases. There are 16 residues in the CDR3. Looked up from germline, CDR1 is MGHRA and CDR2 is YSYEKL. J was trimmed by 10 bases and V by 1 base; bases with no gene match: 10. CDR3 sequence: CASSQAQGPLASPLHF. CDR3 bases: TGCGCCAGCAGCCAAGCACAGGGGCCCCTGGCCTCACCCCTCCACTTT.

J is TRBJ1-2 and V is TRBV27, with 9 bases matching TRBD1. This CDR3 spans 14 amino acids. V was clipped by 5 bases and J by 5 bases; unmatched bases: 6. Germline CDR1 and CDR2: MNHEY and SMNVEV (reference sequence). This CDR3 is CASSVQGALYGYTF. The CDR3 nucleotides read TGTGCCAGCAGTGTACAGGGGGCACTTTATGGCTACACCTTC.

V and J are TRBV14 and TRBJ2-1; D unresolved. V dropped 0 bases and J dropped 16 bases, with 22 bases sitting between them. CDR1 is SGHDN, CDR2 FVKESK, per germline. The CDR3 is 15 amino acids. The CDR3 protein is CASSQDRPRSHELFF. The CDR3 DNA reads TGTGCCAGCAGCCAAGACCGCCCAAGAAGCCATGAGCTTTTCTTC.

CDR3 residues: CASSLGARQPQHF. The CDR3 coding sequence is TGTGCCAGCAGTTTGGGGGCTCGTCAGCCCCAGCATTTT. The chain is built from TRBV27 and TRBJ1-5; D possibly corresponds to TRBD1 (6 bases). CDR3 length: 13 amino acids. Looked up from germline, CDR1 is MNHEY and CDR2 is SMNVEV (reference sequence). V shed 3 bases and J shed 6 bases, with 9 bases lying between them.